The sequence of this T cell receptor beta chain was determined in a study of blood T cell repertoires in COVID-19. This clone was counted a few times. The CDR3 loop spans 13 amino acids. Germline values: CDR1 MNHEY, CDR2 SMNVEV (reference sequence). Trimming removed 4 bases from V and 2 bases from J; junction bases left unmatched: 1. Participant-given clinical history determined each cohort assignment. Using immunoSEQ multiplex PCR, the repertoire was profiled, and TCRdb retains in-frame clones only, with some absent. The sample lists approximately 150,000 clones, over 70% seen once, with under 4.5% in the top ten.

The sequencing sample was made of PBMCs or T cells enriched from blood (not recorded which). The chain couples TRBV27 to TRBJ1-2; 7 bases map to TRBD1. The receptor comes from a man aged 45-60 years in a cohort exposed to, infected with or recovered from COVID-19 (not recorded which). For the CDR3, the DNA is TGTGCCAGCAGTTCGACAGGGAACTATGGCTACACCTTC. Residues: CASSSTGNYGYTF.